The TCR beta chain under discussion was sequenced for a study of T cells in Graves' hyperthyroidism and ophthalmopathy. Findings of the study overall: Most thyroid clonotypes with frequency above 0.001 were detected in blood.

On this clonotype: Its cognate antigen is unknown. This clone may be a read error of a much larger clone one base away. The conserved final phenylalanine or tryptophan is absent from the CDR3, which likely points to a read error.

PBMCs stemmed from less than 13 ml fresh peripheral blood. The TCR beta CDR3 regions underwent amplification using RNA transcripts as the source. Researchers ran a first-round RT-PCR on the TCR CDR3 using the HTBI primer set. MiXCR was run by TCRdb on the multiplex PCR reads, yielding one entry per CDR3 protein. The data hold 450,000 to 650,000 distinct CDR3 sequences, with approximately 17% observed a single time. The germline gives CDR1 SGHRS, CDR2 YFSETQ. The CDR3 runs 13 residues. V lost 4 bases and J lost 1, with 8 bases in between. This chain joins TRBV5-1 and TRBJ1-1, with D uncertain. This receptor was taken from a young woman with Graves' ophthalmopathy. Sequencing input: blood. The CDR3: CASSTVQNTEAFL. The CDR3 DNA follows: TGCGCCAGCAGCACGGTCCAGAACACTGAAGCTTTCCTT.